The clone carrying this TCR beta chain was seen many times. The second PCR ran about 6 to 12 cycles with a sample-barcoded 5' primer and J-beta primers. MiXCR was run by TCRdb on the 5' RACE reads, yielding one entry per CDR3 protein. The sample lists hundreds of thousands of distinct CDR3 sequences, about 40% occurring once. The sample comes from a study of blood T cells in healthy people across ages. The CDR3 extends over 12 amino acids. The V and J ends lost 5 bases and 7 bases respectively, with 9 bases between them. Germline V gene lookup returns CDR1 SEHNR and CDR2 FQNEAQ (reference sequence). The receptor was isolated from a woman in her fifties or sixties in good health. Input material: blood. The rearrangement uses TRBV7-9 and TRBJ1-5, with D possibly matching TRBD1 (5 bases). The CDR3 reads CASSRGEQPQHF. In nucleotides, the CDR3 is TGTGCCAGCAGCCGGGGGGAACAGCCCCAGCATTTT.